A single sample gave rise to the 3 T cell receptor beta chains below, sequenced in a study of radiotherapy plus CTLA-4 blockade in lung cancer. Produced via immunoSEQ multiplex PCR; TCRdb's table is partial and in-frame only. The table lists 30,000 to 45,000 clones, 70% to 80% of them singletons, with 8.9% in the top ten. Here the sequenced sample was peripheral blood, taken from a patient treated with radiotherapy plus ipilimumab. These receptors originate from a human donor with non-small cell lung cancer who had stable disease on radiotherapy plus ipilimumab.

This clone was counted a few times. This chain connects TRBV2 to TRBJ2-6; D unclear. The germline V gene has CDR1 SNHLY and CDR2 FYNNEI. CDR3 length: 12 amino acids. V lost 6 bases and J 4 bases, leaving 4 bases between the germline ends. The CDR3 bases are TGTGCCAGCAGACCCGGGGCCAACGTCCTGACTTTC. Translation gives CASRPGANVLTF. Full variable domain (missing parts from reference TRBV2 and TRBJ2-6): EPEVTQTPSHQVTQMGQEVILRCVPISNHLYFYWYRQILGQKVEFLVSFYNNEISEKSEIFDDQFSVERPDGSNFTLKIRSTKLEDSAMYFCASRPGANVLTFGAGSRLTVL.

The chain joins TRBV27 to TRBJ2-1, with D possibly being TRBD1 (5 bases). The germline CDR1 and CDR2 sequences are MNHEY and SMNVEV (reference sequence). The CDR3 contains 12 residues. V shed 5 bases and J shed 7 bases, with 9 bases lying between them. For the CDR3, the DNA is TGTGCCAGCAGTCCGCAGGGAAATGAGCAGTTCTTC. This translates into CASSPQGNEQFF.

This chain connects TRBV19 to TRBJ2-1, with 11 nucleotides matching TRBD2. With V trimmed by 4 bases and J by 0 bases, 2 bases remained unmatched. The CDR3 consists of 16 residues. Germline V CDR1 and CDR2: LNHDA, SQIVND (reference sequence). The CDR3 DNA is TGTGCCAGTAGTAGACTAGCGGGGAGCTCCTACAATGAGCAGTTCTTC. As protein: CASSRLAGSSYNEQFF.